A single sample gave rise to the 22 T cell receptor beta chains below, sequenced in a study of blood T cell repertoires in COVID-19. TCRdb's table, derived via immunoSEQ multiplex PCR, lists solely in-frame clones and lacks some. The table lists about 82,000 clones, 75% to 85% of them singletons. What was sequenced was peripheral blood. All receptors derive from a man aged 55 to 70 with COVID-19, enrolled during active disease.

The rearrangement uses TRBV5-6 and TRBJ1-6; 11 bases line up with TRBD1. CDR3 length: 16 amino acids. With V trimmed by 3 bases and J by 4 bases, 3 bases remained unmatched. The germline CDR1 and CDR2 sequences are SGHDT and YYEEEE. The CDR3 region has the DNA TGTGCCAGCAGCTGGAGGGACAGGGGGTATAATTCACCCCTCCACTTT. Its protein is CASSWRDRGYNSPLHF.

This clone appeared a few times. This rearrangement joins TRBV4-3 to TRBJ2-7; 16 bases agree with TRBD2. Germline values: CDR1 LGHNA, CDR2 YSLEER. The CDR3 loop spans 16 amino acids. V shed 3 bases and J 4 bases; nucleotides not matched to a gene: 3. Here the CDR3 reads CASSQGTSGRGYEQYF. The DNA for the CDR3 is TGCGCCAGCAGCCAGGGGACTAGCGGGAGGGGATACGAGCAGTACTTC.

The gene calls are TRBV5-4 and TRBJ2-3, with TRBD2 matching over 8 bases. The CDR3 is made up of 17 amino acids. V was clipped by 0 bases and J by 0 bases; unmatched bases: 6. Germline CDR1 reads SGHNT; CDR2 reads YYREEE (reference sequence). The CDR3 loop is CASSLGGSGASTDTQYF. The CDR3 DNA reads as TGTGCCAGCAGCTTGGGGGGTAGCGGGGCAAGCACAGATACGCAGTATTTT.

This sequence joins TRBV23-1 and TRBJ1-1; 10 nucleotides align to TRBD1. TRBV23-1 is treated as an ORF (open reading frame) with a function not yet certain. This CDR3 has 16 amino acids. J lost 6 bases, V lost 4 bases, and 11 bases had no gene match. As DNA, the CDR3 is TGCGCCAGCAGTCTATCCGGACAGGGGGAAGGGGCTGAAGCTTTCTTT. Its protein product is CASSLSGQGEGAEAFF.

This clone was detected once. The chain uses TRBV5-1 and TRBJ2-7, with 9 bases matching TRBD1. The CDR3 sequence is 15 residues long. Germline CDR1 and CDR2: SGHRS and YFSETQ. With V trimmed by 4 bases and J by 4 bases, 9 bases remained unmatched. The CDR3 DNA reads TGCGCCAGCAGCCCAACGGACAGGGGTCCGTACGAGCAGTACTTC. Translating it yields CASSPTDRGPYEQYF.

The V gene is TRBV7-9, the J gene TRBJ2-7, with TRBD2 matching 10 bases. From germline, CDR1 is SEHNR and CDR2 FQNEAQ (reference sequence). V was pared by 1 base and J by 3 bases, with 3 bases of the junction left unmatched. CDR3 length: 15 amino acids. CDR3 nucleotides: TGTGCCAGCAGCTTAGGGACTAGCGGAGGCTACGAGCAGTACTTC. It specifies CASSLGTSGGYEQYF.

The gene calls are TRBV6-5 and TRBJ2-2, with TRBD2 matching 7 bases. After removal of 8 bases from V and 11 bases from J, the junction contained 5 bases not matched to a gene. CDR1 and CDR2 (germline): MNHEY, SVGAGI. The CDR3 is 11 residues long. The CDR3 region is CASQRGSELFF. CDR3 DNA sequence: TGTGCCAGCCAGCGGGGTTCAGAGCTGTTTTTT.

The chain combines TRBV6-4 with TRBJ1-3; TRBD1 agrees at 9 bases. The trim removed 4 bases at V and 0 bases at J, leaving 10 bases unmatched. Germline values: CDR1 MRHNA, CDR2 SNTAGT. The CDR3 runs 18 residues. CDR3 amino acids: CASSVARDRVSSGNTIYF. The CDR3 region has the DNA TGTGCCAGCAGTGTCGCCCGGGACAGGGTTTCCTCTGGAAACACCATATATTTT.

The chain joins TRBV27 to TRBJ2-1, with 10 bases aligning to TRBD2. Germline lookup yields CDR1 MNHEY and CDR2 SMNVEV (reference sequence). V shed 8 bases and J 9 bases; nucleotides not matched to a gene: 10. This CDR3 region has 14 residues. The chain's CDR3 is CASGGASGSGEQFF. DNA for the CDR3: TGTGCCAGCGGCGGGGCTAGCGGGAGTGGTGAGCAGTTCTTC.

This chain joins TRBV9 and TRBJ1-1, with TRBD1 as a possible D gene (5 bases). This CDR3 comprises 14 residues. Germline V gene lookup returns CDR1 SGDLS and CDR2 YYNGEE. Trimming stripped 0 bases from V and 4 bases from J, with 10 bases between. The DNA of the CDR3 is TGTGCCAGCAGCGTAGTGAGCAGGGCCACTGAAGCTTTCTTT. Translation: CASSVVSRATEAFF.

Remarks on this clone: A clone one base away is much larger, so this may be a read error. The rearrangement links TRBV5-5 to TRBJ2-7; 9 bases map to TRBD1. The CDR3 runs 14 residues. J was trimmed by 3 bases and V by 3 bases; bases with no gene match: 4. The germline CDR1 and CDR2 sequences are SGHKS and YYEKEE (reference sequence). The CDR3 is CASSSGQGSYEQYF. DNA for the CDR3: TGTGCCAGCAGCTCGGGACAGGGAAGCTACGAGCAGTACTTC.

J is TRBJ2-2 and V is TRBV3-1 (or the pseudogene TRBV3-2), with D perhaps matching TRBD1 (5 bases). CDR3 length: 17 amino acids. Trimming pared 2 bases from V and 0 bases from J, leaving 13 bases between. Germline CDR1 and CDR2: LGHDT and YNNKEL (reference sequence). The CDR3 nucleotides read TGTGCCAGCAGCCAATTGCCAGGGCCCCCGAACACCGGGGAGCTGTTTTTT. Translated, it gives CASSQLPGPPNTGELFF.

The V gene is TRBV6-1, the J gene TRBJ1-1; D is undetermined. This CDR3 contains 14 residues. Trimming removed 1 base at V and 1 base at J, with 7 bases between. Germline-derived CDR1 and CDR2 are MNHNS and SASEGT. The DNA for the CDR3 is TGTGCCAGCAGTGAAGGCCGAGGGAACACTGAAGCTTTCTTT. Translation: CASSEGRGNTEAFF.

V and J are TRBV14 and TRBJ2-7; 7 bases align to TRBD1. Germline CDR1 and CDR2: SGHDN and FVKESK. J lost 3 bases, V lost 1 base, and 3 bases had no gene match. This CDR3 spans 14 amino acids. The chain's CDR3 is CASSQAPGGYEQYF. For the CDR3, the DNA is TGTGCCAGCAGCCAAGCCCCAGGGGGCTACGAGCAGTACTTC.

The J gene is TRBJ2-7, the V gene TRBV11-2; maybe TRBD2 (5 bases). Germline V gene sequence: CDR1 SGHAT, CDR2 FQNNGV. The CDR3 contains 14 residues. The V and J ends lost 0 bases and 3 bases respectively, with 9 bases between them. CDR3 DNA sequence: TGTGCCAGCAGCTTAGATGCTGGGAGCTACGAGCAGTACTTC. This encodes CASSLDAGSYEQYF.

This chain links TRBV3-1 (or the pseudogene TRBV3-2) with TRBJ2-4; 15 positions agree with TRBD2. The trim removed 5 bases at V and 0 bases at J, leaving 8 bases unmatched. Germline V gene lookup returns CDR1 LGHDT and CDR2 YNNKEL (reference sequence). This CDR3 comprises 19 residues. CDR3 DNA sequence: TGTGCCAGCAGCTCAAGGACTAGCGGGGGGGATATAGCCAAAAACATTCAGTACTTC. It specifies CASSSRTSGGDIAKNIQYF.

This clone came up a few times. CDR3 in DNA: TGTGCCACTACATTGACAGGGCTCTCTGGAAACACCATATATTTT. Amino acid sequence: CATTLTGLSGNTIYF. The V call is TRBV19, the J call TRBJ1-3, with 7 bases that match TRBD1. The V segment lost 10 bases and the J segment 0 bases; nucleotides outside the gene matches: 9. Germline-derived CDR1 and CDR2 are LNHDA and SQIVND (reference sequence). The CDR3 has 15 amino acids.

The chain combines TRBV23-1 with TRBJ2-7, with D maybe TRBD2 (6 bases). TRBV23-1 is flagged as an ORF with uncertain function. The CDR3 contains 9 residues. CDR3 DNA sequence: TGCGCCAGCAGGCGGGACCCAACCGTC. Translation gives CASRRDPTV.

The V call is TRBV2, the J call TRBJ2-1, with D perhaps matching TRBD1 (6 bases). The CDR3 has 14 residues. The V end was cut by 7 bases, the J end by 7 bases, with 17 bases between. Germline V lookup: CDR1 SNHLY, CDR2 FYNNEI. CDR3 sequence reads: CASTEQGPSNEQFF. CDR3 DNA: TGTGCCAGCACCGAGCAGGGGCCCTCAAATGAGCAGTTCTTC. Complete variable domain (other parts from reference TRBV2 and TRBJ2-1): EPEVTQTPSHQVTQMGQEVILRCVPISNHLYFYWYRQILGQKVEFLVSFYNNEISEKSEIFDDQFSVERPDGSNFTLKIRSTKLEDSAMYFCASTEQGPSNEQFFGPGTRLTVL.

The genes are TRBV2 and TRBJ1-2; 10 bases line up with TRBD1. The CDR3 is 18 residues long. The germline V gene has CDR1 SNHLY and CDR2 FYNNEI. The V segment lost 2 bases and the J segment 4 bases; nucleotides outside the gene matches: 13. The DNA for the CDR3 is TGTGCCAGCAGTGAATGGGGACAGGGGACCCACGGGGGCTATGGCTACACCTTC. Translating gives CASSEWGQGTHGGYGYTF.

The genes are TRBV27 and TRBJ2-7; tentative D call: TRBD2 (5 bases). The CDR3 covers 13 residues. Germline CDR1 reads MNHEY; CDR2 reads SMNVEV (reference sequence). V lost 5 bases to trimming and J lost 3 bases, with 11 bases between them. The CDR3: CASSREVSYEQYF. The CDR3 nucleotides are TGTGCCAGCAGTCGGGAAGTAAGCTACGAGCAGTACTTC.

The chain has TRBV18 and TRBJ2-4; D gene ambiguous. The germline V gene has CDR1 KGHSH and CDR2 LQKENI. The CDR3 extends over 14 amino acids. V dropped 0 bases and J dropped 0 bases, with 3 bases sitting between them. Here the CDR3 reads CASSPPAAKNIQYF. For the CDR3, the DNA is TGTGCCAGCTCACCACCGGCAGCCAAAAACATTCAGTACTTC.